The rows below give T cell receptor beta chains drawn from one sample of a study of T-cell reconstitution after alpha-beta-depleted transplantation in children. TCRdb redid the calling of the PCR reads with MiXCR, one entry per CDR3 protein. Seen here are 230,000 or so distinct CDR3 sequences, more than 7.5% observed once, and the top ten hold about 4.8%. Material: PBMCs from the stem cell graft donor, obtained from the stem cell graft. These receptors were obtained from a human donor who donated a stem cell graft to a child with SCID. CDR3s include the opening cysteine and the closing phenylalanine or tryptophan. A D gene is named only where the DNA matches it firmly. A row's size may be missing; if present it is once, few, many or a size class.

d_gene,j_gene,abundance,v_gene,CDR3aa,CDR3nt
.,TRBJ2-7,many,TRBV20-1,CSASGTYYEQYF,TGCAGTGCTAGCGGGACATACTACGAGCAGTACTTC
.,TRBJ1-1,many,TRBV20-1,CSARGGDGDTEAFF,TGCAGTGCTAGGGGCGGGGACGGGGACACTGAAGCTTTCTTT
.,TRBJ1-1,many,TRBV9,CASSADTRNTEAFF,TGTGCCAGCAGCGCAGACACCAGGAACACTGAAGCTTTCTTT
.,TRBJ2-4,many,TRBV20-1,CSVQGGAQGNIQYF,TGCAGTGTACAGGGGGGGGCGCAGGGAAACATTCAGTACTTC
.,TRBJ1-2,many,TRBV7-2,CASSPRFSYGYTF,TGTGCCAGCAGCCCCCGGTTTTCCTATGGCTACACCTTC
.,TRBJ1-2,.,TRBV20-1,CSARADRGFLWAGYTF,TGCAGTGCTAGAGCAGACCGGGGCTTCCTATGGGCTGGCTACACCTTC
.,TRBJ1-1,many,TRBV6-2/TRBV6-3,CASSPPGGPNTEAFF,TGTGCCAGCAGCCCGCCCGGGGGGCCGAACACTGAAGCTTTCTTT
.,TRBJ2-3,.,TRBV30,CAWSEKDTQYF,TGTGCCTGGAGCGAGAAAGATACGCAGTATTTT
TRBD1,TRBJ1-1,.,TRBV12-5,CASGLATKDRGQTEAFF,TGTGCTAGTGGTTTGGCGACCAAGGACAGGGGGCAGACTGAAGCTTTCTTT
.,TRBJ2-7,many,TRBV7-2,CASSLLGPNYEQYF,TGTGCCAGCAGCTTATTGGGGCCCAACTACGAGCAGTACTTC
.,TRBJ2-1,many,TRBV4-1,CASSLGPLGDEQFF,TGCGCCAGCAGCCTGGGACCGCTGGGAGATGAGCAGTTCTTC
.,TRBJ2-3,many,TRBV28,CASSYPAGSTDTQYF,TGTGCCAGCAGTTATCCAGCGGGTAGCACAGATACGCAGTATTTT
.,TRBJ2-3,.,TRBV7-3,CASSGGAVGDTQYF,TGTGCCAGCAGCGGGGGGGCCGTGGGAGATACGCAGTATTTT
TRBD2,TRBJ2-1,many,TRBV7-2,CASSSRTSGVRQFF,TGTGCCAGCAGCTCAAGGACTAGCGGGGTTCGGCAGTTCTTC
.,TRBJ1-1,many,TRBV20-1,CSARGMGTTEAFF,TGCAGTGCTAGGGGCATGGGGACCACTGAAGCTTTCTTT
.,TRBJ2-1,few,TRBV12-3/TRBV12-4,CASSSLPKSYNEQFF,TGTGCCAGCAGCTCCCTGCCGAAGTCCTACAATGAGCAGTTCTTC
.,TRBJ2-3,many,TRBV5-1,CASSWGLRFDTDTQYF,TGCGCCAGCAGCTGGGGACTCCGCTTCGACACAGATACGCAGTATTTT
.,TRBJ2-3,few,TRBV5-5,CASSPVVRLTDTQYF,TGTGCCAGCAGCCCGGTTGTTCGCCTCACAGATACGCAGTATTTT
.,TRBJ1-2,many,TRBV20-1,CSAQTGINYGYTF,TGCAGTGCACAGACGGGGATTAACTATGGCTACACCTTC
.,TRBJ1-2,many,TRBV5-1,CASSFRQGTAYGYTF,TGCGCCAGCAGCTTTCGGCAGGGGACGGCCTATGGCTACACCTTC
TRBD1,TRBJ2-2,many,TRBV19,CATLWNRGLTGELFF,TGTGCCACTCTGTGGAACAGGGGTCTCACCGGGGAGCTGTTTTTT
TRBD2,TRBJ2-3,many,TRBV20-1,CSAPGGGADTQYF,TGCAGTGCTCCCGGCGGGGGGGCAGATACGCAGTATTTT
TRBD1,TRBJ2-4,many,TRBV20-1,CSARRSRTGTILAKNIQYF,TGCAGTGCTAGGAGATCGAGGACAGGAACTATACTAGCCAAAAACATTCAGTACTTC
.,TRBJ2-3,many,TRBV5-1,CASSLAWQGNTQYF,TGCGCCAGCAGCTTGGCCTGGCAGGGAAATACGCAGTATTTT
.,TRBJ1-1,many,TRBV20-1,CSARDGRNTEAFF,TGCAGTGCTAGAGATGGGAGGAACACTGAAGCTTTCTTT
.,TRBJ2-7,many,TRBV29-1,CSVGGASGSFSYEQYF,TGCAGCGTTGGGGGGGCCAGCGGGTCTTTTTCCTACGAGCAGTACTTC
.,TRBJ1-4,many,TRBV15,CATSRGLGEKLFF,TGTGCCACCAGCAGAGGTCTTGGTGAAAAACTGTTTTTT
TRBD2,TRBJ2-3,few,TRBV9,CASSAGLAGGPGDTQYF,TGTGCCAGCAGCGCCGGGTTAGCGGGGGGGCCTGGAGATACGCAGTATTTT
.,TRBJ2-1,many,TRBV5-6,CASSFRLTGGNEQFF,TGTGCCAGCAGCTTCAGGTTGACGGGTGGAAATGAGCAGTTCTTC
.,TRBJ2-7,many,TRBV6-6,CASTPWSIYEQYF,TGTGCCAGCACCCCTTGGTCTATATACGAGCAGTACTTC
TRBD1,TRBJ1-2,many,TRBV20-1,CSARLTGANYGYTF,TGCAGTGCTAGGTTAACAGGGGCGAACTATGGCTACACCTTC
TRBD2,TRBJ2-7,.,TRBV9,CASSAAGTTHTKQYF,TGTGCCAGCAGCGCGGCCGGGACTACACATACGAAGCAGTACTTC